The sequence of this T cell receptor (beta chain) was determined in a study of shared clonotypes between healthy human individuals. The CDR3 length is 15 residues. Trimming left V 2 bases short and J 0 bases short, with 9 bases between. From germline, CDR1 is MDHEN and CDR2 SYDVKM. Profiling relied on immunoSEQ multiplex PCR, and the TCRdb table lists in-frame clones only, not all of them. The repertoire holds roughly 2,300,000 clones, with roughly 90% as singletons. Material for sequencing was naive CD4+ T cells from PBMCs. Subset noted: CD45RA+ positively selected. The TCR was taken from a man aged 18 to 30 in good health. Some clones in this sample may be carry-over from other donors' samples. The chain has TRBV28 and TRBJ2-3; no clear D gene. DNA of the CDR3: TGTGCCAGCAGTTTACAGAATCCTAGCACAGATACGCAGTATTTT. This sequence encodes CASSLQNPSTDTQYF.